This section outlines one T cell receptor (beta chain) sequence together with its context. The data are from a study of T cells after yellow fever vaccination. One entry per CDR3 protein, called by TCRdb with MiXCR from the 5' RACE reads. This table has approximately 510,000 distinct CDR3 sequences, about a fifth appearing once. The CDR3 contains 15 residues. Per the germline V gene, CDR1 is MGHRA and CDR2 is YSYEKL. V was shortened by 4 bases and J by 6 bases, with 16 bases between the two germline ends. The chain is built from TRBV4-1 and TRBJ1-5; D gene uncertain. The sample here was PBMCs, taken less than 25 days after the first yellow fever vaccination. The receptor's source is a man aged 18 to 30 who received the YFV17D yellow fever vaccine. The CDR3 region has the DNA TGCGCCAGCAGCCCCGGAAGCCGTCAAGGTCAGCCCCAGCATTTT. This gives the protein CASSPGSRQGQPQHF.